One and the same sample provided the 9 T cell receptor beta chains below, sequenced in a study of blood T cell repertoires in COVID-19. Data came from immunoSEQ multiplex PCR; TCRdb stores just in-frame clones and leaves some out. This sample carries 200,000 to 250,000 clones, 82% of them seen once, and the ten largest clones take about 3.6%. The sequenced sample was peripheral blood. The origin of the receptors is a woman at least 80 years old with acute or convalescent COVID-19.

This clone was recorded only once. This rearrangement joins TRBV15 to TRBJ2-6; no reliable D call. Trimming stripped 1 base from V and 1 base from J, with 2 bases between. Germline V gives CDR1 LNHNV, CDR2 YYDKDF (reference sequence). This CDR3 comprises 14 residues. The DNA of the CDR3 is TGTGCCACCAGCAGAGTATCTGGGGCCAACGTCCTGACTTTC. Amino acid sequence: CATSRVSGANVLTF.

The V and J genes are TRBV5-1 and TRBJ1-4; 7 bases are shared with TRBD1. The CDR3 sequence is 15 residues long. Germline assignment: CDR1 SGHRS and CDR2 YFSETQ. Germline trimming cut 7 bases from V and 5 bases from J; bases unmatched to any gene: 11. The CDR3 sequence is CASAPRTGKNEKLFF. CDR3 coding DNA: TGCGCCAGCGCCCCCCGGACAGGAAAGAATGAAAAACTGTTTTTT.

This clone has only one observation. The gene calls are TRBV12-3 or TRBV12-4 and TRBJ2-7, with D possibly being TRBD2 (5 bases). Trimming removed 7 bases at V and 4 bases at J, with 14 bases between. The CDR3 has 13 residues. CDR3 residues: CASTPGGQYEQYF. CDR3 nucleotides: TGTGCCAGCACCCCCGGCGGGCAATACGAGCAGTACTTC.

This chain uses TRBV9 with TRBJ2-3; the match to TRBD2 covers 9 bases. The CDR3 sequence is 16 residues long. J was trimmed by 0 bases and V by 6 bases; bases with no gene match: 8. The germline CDR1 and CDR2 sequences are SGDLS and YYNGEE. The chain's CDR3 is CASNYLAGTSTDTQYF. The CDR3 DNA follows: TGTGCCAGCAACTATCTAGCGGGGACTAGCACAGATACGCAGTATTTT.

The CDR3 is CASLRDFNSPLHF. The CDR3 DNA follows: TGTGCCAGCCTCCGGGACTTTAATTCACCCCTCCACTTT. The chain uses TRBV6-5 and TRBJ1-6; D may be TRBD1 (5 bases). V was trimmed by 8 bases and J by 6 bases, leaving 11 bases between them. CDR1 and CDR2 (germline): MNHEY, SVGAGI. The CDR3 extends over 13 amino acids.

The chain has TRBV11-3 and TRBJ1-3; 9 bases are shared with TRBD1. The J segment lost 10 bases and the V segment lost 4 bases, leaving 8 bases of the junction unmatched. Germline CDR1 SGHNT, CDR2 YENEEA. The CDR3 loop spans 14 amino acids. Written as DNA, the CDR3 is TGTGCCAGCAGCTCCGGGACAGGGTTCGGGACCATATATTTT. It encodes CASSSGTGFGTIYF. The full variable domain, rest sourced from reference TRBV11-3 and TRBJ1-3, is EAGVVQSPRYKIIEKKQPVAFWCNPISGHNTLYWYLQNLGQGPELLIRYENEEAVDDSQLPKDRFSAERLKGVDSTLKIQPAELGDSAVYLCASSSGTGFGTIYFGEGSWLTVV.

The chain joins TRBV19 to TRBJ1-1; D is unresolved. Looked up from germline, CDR1 is LNHDA and CDR2 is SQIVND (reference sequence). The CDR3 runs to 14 residues. Deletions cut 7 bases from V and 2 bases from J, with 14 bases between. The CDR3 coding sequence is TGTGCCAGTATCCACCCGGGTGAAAACACTGAAGCTTTCTTT. Amino acid sequence: CASIHPGENTEAFF.

The chain couples TRBV7-3 to TRBJ2-7; tentative D call: TRBD1 (6 bases). The CDR3 covers 14 residues. The ends were cut back, 5 bases at V and 7 bases at J, with 18 bases in the middle. CDR1 is SGHTA, CDR2 FQGTGA, per germline. The CDR3 sequence: CASSPRTAHGEQYF. The CDR3 nucleotides are TGTGCCAGCAGCCCGCGGACAGCCCATGGGGAGCAGTACTTC.

This clone was detected only once. V gene TRBV7-2 combines with J gene TRBJ1-6; no reliable D call. The germline V gene has CDR1 SGHTA and CDR2 FQGNSA. V shed 0 bases and J shed 7 bases, with 7 bases lying between them. This CDR3 is 14 amino acids long. CDR3 in amino acids: CASSLAQINSPLHF. The CDR3 DNA reads as TGTGCCAGCAGCTTAGCACAGATAAATTCACCCCTCCACTTT.